Following are 4 T cell receptor beta chains from one sample sequenced in a study of blood T cell repertoires in COVID-19. The table came from immunoSEQ multiplex PCR; TCRdb's copy has only in-frame clones and leaves some out. The sample shows about 230,000 clones, 80% to 90% of them seen only once. Sample: peripheral blood. The receptors were gathered from a woman aged 40 to 50 who had recovered from COVID-19.

V gene TRBV10-2 combines with J gene TRBJ1-1; D uncertain. This CDR3 has 12 residues. Germline V CDR1 and CDR2: WSHSY, SAAADI. Trimming removed 5 bases from V and 6 bases from J, with 10 bases in between. CDR3 protein: CASSPLRSEAFF. DNA of the CDR3: TGCGCCAGCAGTCCGCTGAGATCTGAAGCTTTCTTT.

The V call is TRBV18, the J call TRBJ1-1; D unresolved. Trimming took 6 bases from V and 0 from J, leaving 14 bases between them. The germline V gene encodes CDR1 KGHSH and CDR2 LQKENI. The CDR3 runs 15 residues. The CDR3: CASSFTETMNTEAFF. CDR3 coding DNA: TGTGCCAGCTCCTTCACCGAAACTATGAACACTGAAGCTTTCTTT.

This chain links TRBV23-1 with TRBJ2-7; maybe TRBD1 (5 bases). TRBV23-1 is classed as an ORF, of uncertain function. V was clipped by 0 bases and J by 3 bases, with 21 bases between them. The CDR3 is made up of 18 amino acids. This chain's CDR3 is CASSQSGYGAEAFYEQYF. CDR3 sequence (DNA): TGCGCCAGCAGTCAATCAGGCTATGGGGCAGAGGCATTCTACGAGCAGTACTTC.

V and J are TRBV7-9 and TRBJ1-2; D is unclear. The CDR3 is 12 amino acids. In germline, CDR1 is SEHNR, CDR2 FQNEAQ (reference sequence). Trimming removed 5 bases from V and 10 bases from J, with 14 bases in between. The DNA of the CDR3 is TGTGCCAGCAGCCCCCCGGGTCGGTTCTACACCTTC. Its translation: CASSPPGRFYTF. The variable domain in full, with the rest retrieved from reference TRBV7-9 and TRBJ1-2, is DTGVSQNPRHKITKRGQNVTFRCDPISEHNRLYWYRQTLGQGPEFLTYFQNEAQLEKSRLLSDRFSAERPKGSFSTLEIQRTEQGDSAMYLCASSPPGRFYTFGSGTRLTVV.